Below, 6 T cell receptor beta chains from the same sample are listed, as sequenced in a study of blood T cell repertoires in COVID-19. Profiling relied on immunoSEQ multiplex PCR, and the TCRdb table lists in-frame clones only, not all of them. The sample lists approximately 100,000 clones; approximately 85% were seen once. The sequencing input was peripheral blood. The receptors were gathered from a human donor in a cohort sampled during active COVID-19.

V and J are TRBV27 and TRBJ2-5; the D is unclear. CDR1 is MNHEY and CDR2 is SMNVEV in the germline V gene (reference sequence). CDR3 size: 13 residues. V was pared by 4 bases and J by 3 bases, with 9 bases between. CDR3 sequence: CASSSMPEETQYF. The CDR3 DNA sequence: TGTGCCAGCAGTTCCATGCCGGAAGAGACCCAGTACTTC.

The chain recombines TRBV3-1 (or the pseudogene TRBV3-2) with TRBJ2-3; D is unresolved. CDR1 and CDR2 (germline): LGHDT, YNNKEL (reference sequence). Trimming removed 1 base from V and 0 bases from J, with 8 bases in between. The CDR3 spans 15 residues. The CDR3 loop is CASSQGQTSTDTQYF. The CDR3 DNA reads as TGTGCCAGCAGCCAAGGACAAACTAGCACAGATACGCAGTATTTT.

The CDR3 region has the DNA TGTGCCAGCAGCTCGGACAGGGCCAGGGAGACCCAGTACTTC. Translated: CASSSDRARETQYF. The V and J genes are TRBV7-9 and TRBJ2-5; 8 nucleotides agree with TRBD1. Germline V gene lookup returns CDR1 SEHNR and CDR2 FQNEAQ (reference sequence). V was clipped by 4 bases and J by 5 bases; unmatched bases: 6. The length of the CDR3 is 14 residues.

The V call is TRBV5-5, the J call TRBJ1-4; no clear D gene. This CDR3 spans 13 amino acids. V was pared by 1 base and J by 8 bases, with 9 bases between. Germline V lookup: CDR1 SGHKS, CDR2 YYEKEE (reference sequence). This CDR3 reads CASSLQSGEKLFF. In DNA form, the CDR3 reads TGTGCCAGCAGCTTGCAGTCGGGAGAAAAACTGTTTTTT. Drawing the rest from reference TRBV5-5 and TRBJ1-4, the complete variable domain is DAGVTQSPTHLIKTRGQQVTLRCSPISGHKSVSWYQQVLGQGPQFIFQYYEKEERGRGNFPDRFSARQFPNYSSELNVNALLLGDSALYLCASSLQSGEKLFFGSGTQLSVL.

This clone was seen a few times. The chain carries TRBV7-9 and TRBJ2-7; unclear D gene. The CDR3 is 14 amino acids. The germline V gene has CDR1 SEHNR and CDR2 FQNEAQ (reference sequence). Trimming shortened V by 1 base and J by 3 bases, and 10 bases separated the two germline ends. The CDR3 DNA follows: TGTGCCAGCAGCTTAGGAGGTCCTATCTACGAGCAGTACTTC. Translating gives CASSLGGPIYEQYF. The full variable domain, in which reference TRBV7-9 and TRBJ2-7 provide the parts outside the CDR3, is DTGVSQNPRHKITKRGQNVTFRCDPISEHNRLYWYRQTLGQGPEFLTYFQNEAQLEKSRLLSDRFSAERPKGSFSTLEIQRTEQGDSAMYLCASSLGGPIYEQYFGPGTRLTVT.

CDR3 sequence (DNA): TGTGCCAGCAGTCGACTCGGACTAGCGGGAGGAAATGAGCAGTTCTTC. It yields the protein CASSRLGLAGGNEQFF. J is TRBJ2-1 and V is TRBV6-6, with TRBD2 matching 14 bases. The CDR3 contains 16 residues. Trimming at V came to 5 bases and at J to 7 bases, leaving 7 bases not matched to a gene. Looked up from germline, CDR1 is MNHNY and CDR2 is SVGAGI (reference sequence).